These 24 T cell receptor beta chains originate from one sample sequenced in a study of regulatory T cells in long-lasting Graves disease. Relying on iRepertoire HTBI primers and Arm-PCR of CDR3 regions, the team built TCR beta libraries. In TCRdb, the multiplex PCR reads were re-called with MiXCR into one record per CDR3 protein. This table holds 200,000 to 250,000 distinct CDR3 sequences, approximately 18% found once. Indicated time point: newly diagnosed GD, antithyroid drugs for less than 3 months. RNA from PBMCs was the source of the TCR library. This same sample was also part of a study on T cells in Graves' hyperthyroidism and ophthalmopathy.

Sequenced material: peripheral blood mononuclear cells (PBMCs), taken at new diagnosis, from a patient treated with antithyroid drugs. The receptors originated from a woman aged 25 to 39 with Graves disease.

In its sample, this clonotype was seen many times. The chain joins TRBV30 to TRBJ1-3, with 7 bases that match TRBD1. The germline CDR1 and CDR2 sequences are GTSNPN and SVGIG (reference sequence). The CDR3 totals 15 residues. V lost 3 bases and J lost 3; bases outside the gene matches: 8. The CDR3 DNA reads as TGTGCCTGGAGCCATCCCAGGGGGAGTGGAAACACCATATATTTT. Encoded protein: CAWSHPRGSGNTIYF.

This clonotype was counted between two and nine times. The chain recombines TRBV24-1 with TRBJ2-3; a possible D gene is TRBD2 (6 bases). The CDR3 extends over 17 amino acids. The V end lost 5 bases, the J end lost 2 bases, and 19 bases lay between the germline ends. CDR1 KGHDR and CDR2 SFDVKD come from the germline V gene. CDR3: CATSGPTLAPFTDTQYF. The CDR3 coding sequence is TGTGCCACCAGTGGCCCAACCCTAGCGCCCTTCACAGATACGCAGTATTTT.

This clonotype has a count of ten or more. V is TRBV12-3 or TRBV12-4 and J is TRBJ1-3; 7 bases align to TRBD1. The CDR3 runs 16 residues. The J segment lost 0 bases and the V segment lost 3 bases, leaving 5 bases of the junction unmatched. CDR3: CASSFQGGLSGNTIYF. The CDR3 coding sequence is TGTGCCAGCAGTTTTCAGGGGGGCCTCTCTGGAAACACCATATATTTT.

V and J are TRBV30 and TRBJ1-5, with a weak D call TRBD1 (5 bases). This CDR3 is 15 amino acids long. V was trimmed by 0 bases and J by 7 bases, leaving 16 bases between them. The germline V gene encodes CDR1 GTSNPN and CDR2 SVGIG (reference sequence). CDR3 amino acids: CAWSVQGGGGQPQHF. The CDR3 region has the DNA TGTGCCTGGAGTGTTCAGGGCGGGGGGGGACAGCCCCAGCATTTT.

This clonotype was observed at least ten times. The CDR3 loop reads CASSLVGVHYGYTF. The DNA of the CDR3 is TGTGCCAGCAGTTTAGTGGGGGTTCACTATGGCTACACCTTC. This chain links TRBV12-3 or TRBV12-4 with TRBJ1-2, with a possible D match to TRBD1 (5 bases). The CDR3 spans 14 residues. V lost 1 base and J lost 3, with 9 bases in between.

This clonotype was detected only a few times. V is TRBV11-1 and J is TRBJ1-5, with D perhaps matching TRBD1 (5 bases). Germline loops: CDR1 SGHAT, CDR2 FQDESV (reference sequence). The germline V and J ends were trimmed by 8 bases and 0 bases, with 17 bases remaining between them. The CDR3 length is 16 residues. CDR3 protein: CASRRGGRDSNQPQHF. The CDR3 DNA is TGTGCCAGCCGCCGGGGGGGAAGGGATAGCAATCAGCCCCAGCATTTT.

This clonotype was found many times. The chain has TRBV28 and TRBJ1-5; D is uncertain. The germline CDR1 and CDR2 sequences are MDHEN and SYDVKM. CDR3 size: 12 residues. The V and J ends lost 3 bases and 4 bases respectively, with 4 bases between them. This CDR3 reads CASSFRNQPQHF. The CDR3 nucleotides read TGTGCCAGCAGTTTCAGGAATCAGCCCCAGCATTTT.

In its sample, this clonotype was seen many times. J is TRBJ2-7 and V is TRBV7-9, with D perhaps being TRBD1 or TRBD2 (5 bases each). Trimming took 6 bases from V and 6 from J, leaving 12 bases between them. The CDR3 length is 12 residues. Germline V gives CDR1 SEHNR, CDR2 FQNEAQ (reference sequence). Here the CDR3 DNA reads TGTGCCAGCAGTCACACCGGGGCCGAGCAGTACTTC. It specifies CASSHTGAEQYF. Full variable domain (missing parts from reference TRBV7-9 and TRBJ2-7): DTGVSQNPRHKITKRGQNVTFRCDPISEHNRLYWYRQTLGQGPEFLTYFQNEAQLEKSRLLSDRFSAERPKGSFSTLEIQRTEQGDSAMYLCASSHTGAEQYFGPGTRLTVT.

Many counts were recorded for this clonotype. This chain joins TRBV5-1 and TRBJ2-7; D is unclear. This CDR3 comprises 15 residues. The V gene lost 0 bases and the J gene lost 5 bases, with 15 bases spanning the gap. The V gene's germline CDR1 is SGHRS and CDR2 YFSETQ. This CDR3 reads CASSLGGPPRDEQYF. In nucleotides, the CDR3 is TGCGCCAGCAGCTTGGGAGGACCTCCTAGGGACGAGCAGTACTTC.

This clonotype was counted at least ten times. J is TRBJ2-7 and V is TRBV7-2; D ambiguous. The CDR3 runs to 17 residues. CDR1 is SGHTA, CDR2 FQGNSA, per germline. V was cut by 2 bases and J by 0 bases, with 17 bases left in between. CDR3 region: CASSLNRRLTSSYEQYF. CDR3 nucleotides: TGTGCCAGCAGCTTAAATCGGCGGCTTACGAGCTCCTACGAGCAGTACTTC.

This clonotype has ten or more counts. The genes are TRBV11-2 and TRBJ1-4; a weak D match, TRBD1 (6 bases). The germline CDR1 and CDR2 sequences are SGHAT and FQNNGV. The ends were cut back, 3 bases at V and 6 bases at J, with 26 bases in the middle. CDR3 length equals 19 residues. The CDR3 coding sequence is TGTGCCAGCAGCTTTCCCTCCAGGGGCCGAGAGGGATCGTATGAAAAACTGTTTTTT. Translated, it gives CASSFPSRGREGSYEKLFF.

This clonotype showed up many times. This chain links TRBV7-2 with TRBJ1-1, with D possibly matching TRBD1 (5 bases). This CDR3 is built from 14 residues. Germline V gives CDR1 SGHTA, CDR2 FQGNSA. The V gene lost 4 bases and the J gene lost 2 bases, with 11 bases spanning the gap. The CDR3 loop is CASSSIDRNTEAFF. CDR3 nucleotide sequence: TGTGCCAGCAGCTCGATTGACAGAAACACTGAAGCTTTCTTT.

This clonotype was detected ten times or more. The chain carries TRBV7-9 and TRBJ1-4, with D possibly matching TRBD1 (5 bases). CDR3 length: 14 residues. V was pared by 5 bases and J by 8 bases, with 15 bases between. Germline V gene data show CDR1 as SEHNR and CDR2 as FQNEAQ (reference sequence). The CDR3 DNA is TGTGCCAGCAGCGTCCGGACACCGGGGGAAAAACTGTTTTTT. Protein product: CASSVRTPGEKLFF.

This clonotype was observed many times. The chain joins TRBV28 to TRBJ1-5, with 9 bases lining up with TRBD1. The CDR3 contains 21 residues. Germline CDR1 reads MDHEN; CDR2 reads SYDVKM. J was trimmed by 1 base and V by 1 base; bases with no gene match: 17. Here the CDR3 DNA reads TGTGCCAGCAGTTTATATGTGTACAGGGGGCGAGGTGTTGGAAGCAATCAGCCCCAGCATTTT. Translation gives CASSLYVYRGRGVGSNQPQHF.

This clonotype was counted at least ten times. The CDR3 nucleotides read TGTGCCAGCAGCTACAGGGCCGGGACACCTGATGAAAAACTGTTTTTT. Protein product: CASSYRAGTPDEKLFF. The chain carries TRBV7-9 and TRBJ1-4, with a possible D match to TRBD1 (6 bases). The CDR3 length is 16 residues. Trimming left V 4 bases short and J 6 bases short, with 18 bases between. Germline V gene data show CDR1 as SEHNR and CDR2 as FQNEAQ (reference sequence).

At least ten counts were recorded for this clonotype. This chain uses TRBV12-3 or TRBV12-4 with TRBJ1-1; no clear D. V was trimmed by 6 bases and J by 0 bases, leaving 14 bases between them. The CDR3 is made up of 15 amino acids. CDR3 DNA sequence: TGTGCCAGCAGCCCGTACAAGCCTATGAACACTGAAGCTTTCTTT. It specifies CASSPYKPMNTEAFF.

Many counts were recorded for this clonotype. This chain links TRBV5-1 with TRBJ2-1, with 9 bases fitting TRBD2. The V and J ends lost 1 base and 7 bases, in that order; junction bases with no gene match: 3. Germline V CDR1 and CDR2: SGHRS, YFSETQ. The CDR3 sequence is 14 residues long. The CDR3 DNA reads as TGCGCCAGCAGCTTGCTTAGCGGGAGTAATGAGCAGTTCTTC. It yields the protein CASSLLSGSNEQFF. Together with reference TRBV5-1 and TRBJ2-1, the CDR3 gives the full variable domain: KAGVTQTPRYLIKTRGQQVTLSCSPISGHRSVSWYQQTPGQGLQFLFEYFSETQRNKGNFPGRFSGRQFSNSRSEMNVSTLELGDSALYLCASSLLSGSNEQFFGPGTRLTVL.

The rearrangement uses TRBV2 and TRBJ1-1, with a weak D call TRBD1 (6 bases). The V and J ends lost 5 bases and 4 bases respectively, with 17 bases between them. The length of the CDR3 is 15 residues. The germline CDR1 and CDR2 sequences are SNHLY and FYNNEI. CDR3 DNA: TGTGCCAGCAGTCCCTCCCGGGGGGCAAGCACTGAAGCTTTCTTT. It is translated as CASSPSRGASTEAFF.

In its sample, this clonotype was seen many times. This rearrangement joins TRBV11-2 to TRBJ2-2, with 7 bases that match TRBD2. The germline V gene encodes CDR1 SGHAT and CDR2 FQNNGV. Trimming at V came to 5 bases and at J to 6 bases, leaving 3 bases not matched to a gene. The CDR3 length is 13 residues. Here the CDR3 reads CASSQGLAGELFF. Written as DNA, the CDR3 is TGTGCCAGCAGCCAAGGACTAGCCGGGGAGCTGTTTTTT.

This clonotype was detected ten times or more. The genes are TRBV12-3 or TRBV12-4 and TRBJ2-7; D gene uncertain. This CDR3 is 15 amino acids long. Trimming cost V 4 bases and J 4 bases, with 17 bases left between them. Written as DNA, the CDR3 is TGTGCCAGCAGTTCCCCTAAGTTGGCCCATTACGAGCAGTACTTC. This codes for CASSSPKLAHYEQYF.

There are many counts of this clonotype. This chain joins TRBV10-2 and TRBJ2-3; D gene unclear. CDR1 is WSHSY and CDR2 is SAAADI in the germline V gene. The germline V and J ends were trimmed by 8 bases and 2 bases, with 8 bases remaining between them. This CDR3 has 12 residues. The chain's CDR3 is CASRPSTDTQYF. The CDR3, as DNA: TGCGCCAGCCGTCCCTCCACAGATACGCAGTATTTT.

This clonotype has ten or more counts. The V call is TRBV19, the J call TRBJ1-5; possible D gene TRBD1, 5 bases. The CDR3 runs to 18 residues. The germline V gene encodes CDR1 LNHDA and CDR2 SQIVND (reference sequence). Trimming left V 5 bases short and J 0 bases short, with 20 bases between. The CDR3 protein is CASSPAVGQGYSNQPQHF. CDR3 coding DNA: TGTGCCAGTAGTCCAGCCGTAGGACAAGGTTATAGCAATCAGCCCCAGCATTTT.

This clonotype occurred many times. This sequence joins TRBV25-1 and TRBJ1-2; D gene unclear. Germline values: CDR1 MGHDK, CDR2 SYGVNS. V lost 1 base and J 4 bases, leaving 13 bases between the germline ends. The CDR3 runs to 15 residues. DNA of the CDR3: TGTGCCAGCAGTGAATCTGCCGGCACTTTCTATGGCTACACCTTC. It yields the protein CASSESAGTFYGYTF.

In this sample, this clonotype turned up many times. The rearrangement joins TRBV29-1 to TRBJ2-3; D not resolved. Trimming took off 6 bases at V and 5 bases at J, with 18 bases between the two ends. The CDR3 extends over 14 amino acids. Looked up from germline, CDR1 is SQVTM and CDR2 is ANQGSEA. The CDR3 DNA is TGCAGCGTCCAAAGGCGCGGCGGCGGAGATACGCAGTATTTT. Protein sequence: CSVQRRGGGDTQYF.